The T cell receptor (beta chain) described here comes from a study of beta chain features in type 1 diabetes. General observations from the study: cDNA sequencing could over-represent cells with high TCR expression. These data did not resolve whether HLA type affects TCRB rearrangement. The study found that naive, central memory and Treg TCRB repertoires appeared more similar in patients than in healthy donors.

CDR3 size: 17 residues. The V and J ends lost 1 base and 0 bases respectively, with 13 bases between them. Germline loops: CDR1 LGHNA, CDR2 YSLEER. Expressed TCRB transcripts were sequenced after all isolated RNA was converted to cDNA. Clones were read by immunoSEQ multiplex PCR, and TCRdb kept only the in-frame ones, dropping some. The table lists about 360,000 clones, over 10% of them singletons. In its sample, this clone was seen a few times. Its target is not known. The chain is built from TRBV4-3 and TRBJ2-1; D remains unclear. The receptor was isolated from a young man in good health. Input material: naive CD4+ T cells from blood. The CDR3: CASSQVLDLSSYNEQFF. Here the CDR3 DNA reads TGCGCCAGCAGCCAAGTCCTCGACTTGAGCTCCTACAATGAGCAGTTCTTC.